One TCR beta chain is described in this entry. The data belong to a study of T cell changes during pregnancy in multiple sclerosis. Between the trimmed V and J ends, which lost 3 bases and 2 bases, there was a span of 4 bases. The CDR3 has 13 amino acids. Germline CDR1 and CDR2: MNHNS and SASEGT. Clones were sequenced by immunoSEQ multiplex PCR, and TCRdb holds only the in-frame ones, with some missing. The sample records 41,000 or so clones, approximately 91% being singletons. The source of this sequence is a female donor with multiple sclerosis, enrolled in a pregnancy study. The specimen was CD8+ T cells from peripheral blood mononuclear cells, collected in the third trimester of pregnancy. The chain is built from TRBV6-1 and TRBJ2-2, with D unresolved. The CDR3 protein is CASSETNTGELFF. The CDR3 DNA sequence: TGTGCCAGCAGTGAGACTAACACCGGGGAGCTGTTTTTT.